Presented here are 21 T cell receptor beta chains from one specimen sequenced in a study of control samples from healthy donors and cancer patients. Measured with immunoSEQ multiplex PCR; TCRdb has only the in-frame clones, and not every one. The table shows about 410,000 clones, with roughly 90% occurring only once. The sample was PBMCs. The receptors were sampled from a man aged 35-49 years with head and neck cancer.

The V gene is TRBV5-4, the J gene TRBJ2-3; 9 nucleotides agree with TRBD1. This CDR3 is built from 14 residues. Unmatched junction bases numbered 4, after V lost 2 bases and J lost 6 bases. CDR1 and CDR2 (germline): SGHNT, YYREEE (reference sequence). In nucleotides, the CDR3 is TGTGCCAGCAGCTTACAGGGGGCAGGGGATACGCAGTATTTT. Translating gives CASSLQGAGDTQYF.

The gene calls are TRBV27 and TRBJ2-5, with D perhaps given as TRBD1 or TRBD2 (5 bases each). Germline V gene lookup returns CDR1 MNHEY and CDR2 SMNVEV (reference sequence). Trimming removed 7 bases at V and 8 bases at J, with 17 bases between. CDR3 length: 13 residues. In DNA form, the CDR3 reads TGTGCCAGCACCCTAGAGGGGTATGGTACCCAGTACTTC. It is translated as CASTLEGYGTQYF.

The rearrangement joins TRBV7-9 to TRBJ2-1; D tentatively reads TRBD1 or TRBD2 (5 bases each). The CDR3 is 16 amino acids. The germline V gene has CDR1 SEHNR and CDR2 FQNEAQ (reference sequence). Trimming removed 1 base at V and 7 bases at J, with 17 bases between. This chain's CDR3 is CASSLVGRGRRNEQFF. CDR3 bases: TGTGCCAGCAGCTTAGTTGGAAGGGGACGGCGGAATGAGCAGTTCTTC.

The chain couples TRBV28 to TRBJ1-5, with D unresolved. Trimming took off 5 bases at V and 7 bases at J, with 9 bases between the two ends. Germline CDR1 and CDR2: MDHEN and SYDVKM. The CDR3 is 12 amino acids. The CDR3 region is CASSPEGQPQHF. The CDR3 region has the DNA TGTGCCAGCAGTCCAGAGGGACAGCCCCAGCATTTT.

The genes are TRBV4-3 and TRBJ2-3, with D possibly being TRBD2 (5 bases). Germline CDR1 is LGHNA and CDR2 is YSLEER. The CDR3 loop spans 16 amino acids. Trimming shortened V by 0 bases and J by 0 bases, and 10 bases separated the two germline ends. CDR3 sequence (DNA): TGCGCCAGCAGCCAAGATCTTCGAGGGAGCACAGATACGCAGTATTTT. It yields the protein CASSQDLRGSTDTQYF.

There are a few counts of this clone. The chain employs TRBV28 and TRBJ2-5, with 10 positions matching TRBD1. V shed 3 bases, J shed 4 bases, and the junction held 2 bases outside the gene matches. This CDR3 spans 14 amino acids. Germline V gene data show CDR1 as MDHEN and CDR2 as SYDVKM. The CDR3 DNA is TGTGCCAGCAGTTTCGACAGGGGGCGAGAGACCCAGTACTTC. It codes for CASSFDRGRETQYF. Full variable domain (remainder filled in from reference TRBV28 and TRBJ2-5): DVKVTQSSRYLVKRTGEKVFLECVQDMDHENMFWYRQDPGLGLRLIYFSYDVKMKEKGDIPEGYSVSREKKERFSLILESASTNQTSMYLCASSFDRGRETQYFGPGTRLLVL.

This sequence joins TRBV5-1 and TRBJ1-1; D is unclear. V lost 4 bases to trimming and J lost 2 bases, with 12 bases between them. Per germline, CDR1 SGHRS and CDR2 YFSETQ. This CDR3 is 14 amino acids long. CDR3 nucleotides: TGCGCCAGCAGCCCCCGGGCAGCAAACACTGAAGCTTTCTTT. This codes for CASSPRAANTEAFF.

The chain recombines TRBV28 with TRBJ1-5; D is unresolved. Germline assignment: CDR1 MDHEN and CDR2 SYDVKM. Trimming left V 3 bases short and J 6 bases short, with 21 bases between. CDR3 length: 17 amino acids. CDR3 in DNA: TGTGCCAGCAGTTTCGGGTTCTCTCAAAGGATCGGTCAGCCCCAGCATTTT. Translation gives CASSFGFSQRIGQPQHF.

The chain joins TRBV5-1 to TRBJ1-3; no firm D call. V shed 0 bases and J shed 2 bases, with 9 bases lying between them. The CDR3 extends over 15 amino acids. Germline CDR1 and CDR2: SGHRS and YFSETQ. This chain's CDR3 is CASSLAEVAGNTIYF. The CDR3 region has the DNA TGCGCCAGCAGCTTGGCCGAGGTTGCTGGAAACACCATATATTTT.

The chain is built from TRBV18 and TRBJ1-4; no firm D call. This CDR3 has 15 amino acids. Per germline, CDR1 KGHSH and CDR2 LQKENI. V gave up 6 bases and J gave up 0 bases, with 11 bases separating them. The CDR3 DNA reads TGTGCCAGCTCGCCAGGACGGCCAACTAATGAAAAACTGTTTTTT. It specifies CASSPGRPTNEKLFF.

The chain employs TRBV18 and TRBJ2-3, with 12 positions matching TRBD2. Trimming took 6 bases from V and 1 from J; bases not matched to a gene: 5. The germline gives CDR1 KGHSH, CDR2 LQKENI. The CDR3 sequence is 16 residues long. CDR3 sequence reads: CASSGGLAGGTDTQYF. Here the CDR3 DNA reads TGTGCCAGCTCCGGGGGACTAGCGGGCGGCACAGATACGCAGTATTTT.

This clone was observed a few times. The genes are TRBV28 and TRBJ1-6; 11 positions agree with TRBD1. The V segment lost 1 base and the J segment 0 bases; nucleotides outside the gene matches: 5. The CDR3 consists of 19 residues. Germline lookup yields CDR1 MDHEN and CDR2 SYDVKM. Written as DNA, the CDR3 is TGTGCCAGCAGTTTATCGGGACAGGGGGTAGGCTCCTATAATTCACCCCTCCACTTT. This sequence encodes CASSLSGQGVGSYNSPLHF.

The gene calls are TRBV18 and TRBJ1-1; D is perhaps TRBD1 (5 bases). CDR1 is KGHSH and CDR2 is LQKENI in the germline V gene. The length of the CDR3 is 15 residues. Trimming pared 3 bases from V and 1 base from J, leaving 12 bases between. CDR3 nucleotides: TGTGCCAGCTCACCCACAGGACTCGGGAACACTGAAGCTTTCTTT. Translated, it gives CASSPTGLGNTEAFF.

This rearrangement joins TRBV5-1 to TRBJ2-1; 8 bases align to TRBD2. This CDR3 has 15 residues. The ends lost 3 bases at V and 5 bases at J; junction bases unmatched: 7. Germline V gives CDR1 SGHRS, CDR2 YFSETQ. Written as DNA, the CDR3 is TGCGCCAGCAGCTATATAGCGGGATACAACAATGAGCAGTTCTTC. This translates into CASSYIAGYNNEQFF.

This chain links TRBV5-1 with TRBJ1-1; 7 bases match TRBD1. This CDR3 comprises 14 residues. CDR1 SGHRS and CDR2 YFSETQ come from the germline V gene. V shed 4 bases and J 2 bases; nucleotides not matched to a gene: 5. In DNA, the CDR3 is TGCGCCAGCAGCACGGACAGGACTAACACTGAAGCTTTCTTT. Translated: CASSTDRTNTEAFF.

This clone was counted a few times. The chain uses TRBV6-2 or TRBV6-3 and TRBJ2-1, with 10 bases fitting TRBD2. The CDR3 extends over 17 amino acids. Germline-derived CDR1 and CDR2 are MNHEY and SVGEGT. Unmatched junction bases numbered 18, after V lost 2 bases and J lost 14 bases. The chain's CDR3 is CASSYLFGVAGGPSEFF. The CDR3 coding sequence is TGTGCCAGCAGTTACCTCTTCGGAGTAGCGGGGGGCCCGTCGGAGTTCTTC.

The chain has TRBV4-2 and TRBJ1-6, with a possible D match to TRBD1 (5 bases). The CDR3 covers 16 residues. Germline V CDR1 and CDR2: LGHNA, YNFKEQ. V dropped 4 bases and J dropped 0 bases, with 10 bases sitting between them. CDR3 nucleotides: TGTGCCAGCAGCCCGGAGGGGAGCTCCTATAATTCACCCCTCCACTTT. It encodes CASSPEGSSYNSPLHF.

The rearrangement links TRBV19 to TRBJ2-6, with D uncertain. The CDR3 covers 15 residues. The germline CDR1 and CDR2 sequences are LNHDA and SQIVND (reference sequence). V was shortened by 7 bases and J by 2 bases, with 12 bases between the two germline ends. The CDR3 loop is CASTWLAAGANVLTF. Here the CDR3 DNA reads TGTGCCAGTACGTGGCTGGCGGCTGGGGCCAACGTCCTGACTTTC.

This chain uses TRBV5-5 with TRBJ2-5, with 10 bases identical to TRBD2. The CDR3 covers 14 residues. V gave up 3 bases and J gave up 3 bases; unmatched junction bases: 2. Germline V lookup: CDR1 SGHKS, CDR2 YYEKEE (reference sequence). CDR3 in amino acids: CASSYLAGEETQYF. CDR3 coding DNA: TGTGCCAGCAGCTACCTAGCGGGGGAAGAGACCCAGTACTTC.

This rearrangement joins TRBV28 to TRBJ2-2; 8 bases are shared with TRBD2. The CDR3 has 16 amino acids. Germline lookup yields CDR1 MDHEN and CDR2 SYDVKM. V lost 7 bases to trimming and J lost 0 bases; unmatched junction nucleotides: 7. CDR3 sequence (DNA): TGTGCCAGCACCCTAGTGGGACTAGCGAACACCGGGGAGCTGTTTTTT. Translating it yields CASTLVGLANTGELFF.

The rearrangement links TRBV2 to TRBJ2-7; the D is unclear. The CDR3 runs 12 residues. In germline, CDR1 is SNHLY, CDR2 FYNNEI. V lost 2 bases and J lost 9, with 11 bases in between. DNA of the CDR3: TGTGCCAGCAGTGAAAGAGTGGTCGTGCAGTACTTC. Translating gives CASSERVVVQYF.